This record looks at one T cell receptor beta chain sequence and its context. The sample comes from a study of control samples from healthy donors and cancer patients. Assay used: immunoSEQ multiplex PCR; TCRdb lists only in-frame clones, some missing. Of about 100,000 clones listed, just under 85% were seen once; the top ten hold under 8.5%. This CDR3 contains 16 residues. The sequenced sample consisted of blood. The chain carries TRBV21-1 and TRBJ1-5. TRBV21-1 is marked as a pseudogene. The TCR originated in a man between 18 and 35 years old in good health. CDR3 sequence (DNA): TGTGCCAGCAGGAAGGGACCGCAAAATAGCAATCAGCCCCAGCATTTT. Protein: CASRKGPQNSNQPQHF.